This passage covers 29 T cell receptor beta chains from one sample sequenced in a study of T cells in Graves' hyperthyroidism and ophthalmopathy. Amplification of TCR beta CDR3 regions used RNA as the template. During a first-round RT-PCR of the TCR CDR3, the HTBI primer set was used. Via MiXCR, TCRdb re-called the multiplex PCR reads, giving one row per CDR3 protein. The sample shows some 420,000 distinct CDR3 sequences, approximately 13% of them seen only once. The sequenced material came from blood. The receptor source for this set is a woman between 18 and 30 years old with Graves' hyperthyroidism.

This clonotype was seen ten or more times. The rearrangement uses TRBV3-1 and TRBJ2-1; 7 bases map to TRBD2. After removal of 2 bases from V and 7 bases from J, the junction contained 8 bases not matched to a gene. Germline-derived CDR1 and CDR2 are LGHDT and YNNKEL (reference sequence). There are 15 residues in the CDR3. CDR3 amino acids: CASSQRAGAGNEQFF. The DNA for the CDR3 is TGTGCCAGCAGCCAAAGGGCGGGAGCGGGTAATGAGCAGTTCTTC.

This clonotype has just a few counts. The rearrangement uses TRBV12-3 or TRBV12-4 and TRBJ1-2; 8 bases map to TRBD1. The CDR3 totals 17 residues. V lost 3 bases and J lost 3; bases outside the gene matches: 12. CDR3 loop: CASSLSFGPGGHYGYTF. The DNA of the CDR3 is TGTGCCAGCAGTTTGAGTTTTGGGCCAGGGGGCCACTATGGCTACACCTTC.

This clonotype has just a few counts. The chain couples TRBV10-1 to TRBJ1-2; 8 bases are shared with TRBD1. The CDR3 is 14 residues long. Losses at the gene ends were 2 bases for V and 2 bases for J; bases not matched to a gene: 1. Germline CDR1 is WNHNN and CDR2 is SYGVQD (reference sequence). CDR3 nucleotides: TGCGCCAGCAGTGAGAGGACAGGGAACTATGGCTACACCTTC. This gives the protein CASSERTGNYGYTF.

There are many counts of this clonotype. The rearrangement links TRBV30 to TRBJ1-5; 11 nucleotides line up with TRBD1. CDR1 is GTSNPN and CDR2 is SVGIG in the germline V gene (reference sequence). The J segment lost 7 bases and the V segment lost 5 bases, leaving 4 bases of the junction unmatched. CDR3 length: 13 residues. CDR3 DNA: TGTGCCTGGCTGGACAGGGGGCCCCAGCCCCAGCATTTT. It translates to CAWLDRGPQPQHF.

This clonotype has at least ten counts. The chain joins TRBV28 to TRBJ2-7; D is ambiguous. The CDR3 covers 17 residues. Germline-derived CDR1 and CDR2 are MDHEN and SYDVKM. Trimming cost V 2 bases and J 3 bases, with 20 bases left between them. CDR3 region: CASSLPPHSYEFYEQYF. The CDR3 nucleotides are TGTGCCAGCAGTTTACCCCCCCACAGTTATGAGTTCTACGAGCAGTACTTC. The full variable domain, its missing parts supplied by reference TRBV28 and TRBJ2-7, is DVKVTQSSRYLVKRTGEKVFLECVQDMDHENMFWYRQDPGLGLRLIYFSYDVKMKEKGDIPEGYSVSREKKERFSLILESASTNQTSMYLCASSLPPHSYEFYEQYFGPGTRLTVT.

The chain carries TRBV7-8 and TRBJ1-3, with a tentative D call TRBD1 (5 bases). V lost 5 bases and J 0 bases, leaving 17 bases between the germline ends. Germline CDR1 and CDR2: SGHVS and FQNEAQ. The CDR3 contains 17 residues. The CDR3 region is CASSANPGGVSGNTIYF. The DNA of the CDR3 is TGTGCCAGCAGCGCAAATCCCGGGGGAGTCTCTGGAAACACCATATATTTT.

This clonotype was found many times. V usage is TRBV20-1 and J usage is TRBJ2-3; a possible D gene is TRBD2 (5 bases). Germline V CDR1 and CDR2: DFQATT, SNEGSKA (reference sequence). V lost 3 bases to trimming and J lost 8 bases, with 12 bases between them. The CDR3 has 12 residues. The CDR3 nucleotides read TGCAGTGCTAGCCCAGCCGGAGGTACGCAGTATTTT. This encodes CSASPAGGTQYF.

As for this clonotype: This clone may be a read error of a much larger clone one base away. The chain carries TRBV11-2 and TRBJ2-1; the match to TRBD2 covers 8 bases. CDR1 is SGHAT, CDR2 FQNNGV, per germline. This CDR3 has 15 residues. The CDR3 coding sequence is TGTGTCAGCAGCCCGCGCAGCGGGAGCTACAATGAGCAGTTCTTC. This gives the protein CVSSPRSGSYNEQFF.

V is TRBV6-1 and J is TRBJ1-3; 7 positions match TRBD1. This CDR3 comprises 15 residues. Per germline, CDR1 MNHNS and CDR2 SASEGT. V dropped 6 bases and J dropped 2; count of bases not matched to a gene: 7. The CDR3 loop is CASSATGKAGNTIYF. Written as DNA, the CDR3 is TGTGCCAGCAGCGCGACAGGGAAGGCTGGAAACACCATATATTTT.

This chain uses TRBV5-5 with TRBJ1-1; 9 nucleotides match TRBD1. Germline assignment: CDR1 SGHKS and CDR2 YYEKEE (reference sequence). Trimming removed 0 bases from V and 11 bases from J; junction bases left unmatched: 11. This CDR3 is built from 15 residues. In DNA, the CDR3 is TGTGCCAGCAGCTTGGCCCGGGACAGGGACCTGGGGGCTTTCTTT. Translated: CASSLARDRDLGAFF.

The V and J genes are TRBV4-2 and TRBJ2-4; TRBD2 agrees at 8 bases. V shed 1 base and J 8 bases; nucleotides not matched to a gene: 13. This CDR3 has 17 amino acids. The germline V gene encodes CDR1 LGHNA and CDR2 YNFKEQ. This CDR3 is CASSQGGSGKGKDIQYF. CDR3 bases: TGTGCCAGCAGCCAAGGGGGTAGCGGGAAAGGGAAAGACATTCAGTACTTC.

This clonotype was seen a handful of times. This chain links TRBV29-1 with TRBJ1-1; 7 bases are shared with TRBD1. The CDR3 is 13 residues long. CDR1 SQVTM and CDR2 ANQGSEA come from the germline V gene. J gave up 5 bases and V 7 bases, and 10 bases lay outside the gene matches. CDR3 region: CSATTGSITEAFF. CDR3 bases: TGCAGCGCGACGACAGGGTCGATTACTGAAGCTTTCTTT.

Of note for this clonotype: Germline is not matched at one junction end, which may reflect a read error. V gene TRBV7-2 combines with J gene TRBJ1-1; D remains unclear. The CDR3 totals 13 residues. In germline, CDR1 is SGHTA, CDR2 FQGNSA. The CDR3 sequence is CASSLGLNSEAFF. The CDR3 coding sequence is TGTGCCAGCAGCTTAGGCCTGAACTCTGAAGCTTTCTTT.

This clonotype appeared a few times. The chain links TRBV9 to TRBJ1-1, with unresolved D. Trimming pared 0 bases from V and 3 bases from J, leaving 3 bases between. The germline gives CDR1 SGDLS, CDR2 YYNGEE. The CDR3 loop spans 12 amino acids. In DNA, the CDR3 is TGTGCCAGCAGCGTAGATGACACTGAAGCTTTCTTT. Its translation is CASSVDDTEAFF.

There are many counts of this clonotype. The gene calls are TRBV11-3 and TRBJ2-7; TRBD1 agrees at 9 bases. The V and J ends lost 5 bases and 3 bases, in that order; junction bases with no gene match: 8. Germline V gives CDR1 SGHNT, CDR2 YENEEA. The CDR3 contains 15 residues. CDR3 bases: TGTGCCAGCAGCCAGGGGCTGGACAGGGGCTACGAGCAGTACTTC. Its translation: CASSQGLDRGYEQYF.

CDR3: CASRPSGSSSYNEQFF. The CDR3 coding sequence is TGTGCCAGCAGACCATCCGGGAGTTCGTCCTACAATGAGCAGTTCTTC. J is TRBJ2-1 and V is TRBV28, with D perhaps TRBD2 (6 bases). The CDR3 runs 16 residues. V was cut by 6 bases and J by 1 base, with 16 bases left in between. CDR1 is MDHEN, CDR2 SYDVKM, per germline.

The chain carries TRBV9 and TRBJ2-5; TRBD2 agrees at 7 bases. Germline CDR1 is SGDLS and CDR2 is YYNGEE. The CDR3 sequence is 15 residues long. V gave up 0 bases and J gave up 4 bases; unmatched junction bases: 6. CDR3 nucleotide sequence: TGTGCCAGCAGCGTAGTGGGGTTAGCGGGAGAGACCCAGTACTTC. As protein: CASSVVGLAGETQYF.

The V and J genes are TRBV5-1 and TRBJ2-5; 11 bases line up with TRBD2. Germline CDR1 and CDR2: SGHRS and YFSETQ. V was pared by 0 bases and J by 2 bases, with 3 bases of the junction left unmatched. The CDR3 is 16 residues long. As DNA, the CDR3 is TGCGCCAGCAGCTTGGGACTAGCGGGGACGCAAGAGACCCAGTACTTC. It translates to CASSLGLAGTQETQYF.

The CDR3 DNA reads as TGTGCCAGCAGCCCTTACCTCGGGGATTCCTCCTACGAGCAGTACTTC. It specifies CASSPYLGDSSYEQYF. The V call is TRBV7-2, the J call TRBJ2-7; perhaps TRBD2 as D (5 bases). Between the trimmed V and J ends, which lost 5 bases and 0 bases, there was a span of 17 bases. The CDR3 is 16 amino acids. CDR1 and CDR2 from the germline V gene are SGHTA and FQGNSA.

This clonotype came up many times. This chain uses TRBV18 with TRBJ1-2; D remains unclear. This CDR3 comprises 12 residues. V lost 8 bases and J 0 bases, leaving 7 bases between the germline ends. Germline CDR1 and CDR2: KGHSH and LQKENI. This CDR3 reads CASGQSNYGYTF. DNA for the CDR3: TGTGCCAGCGGGCAATCTAACTATGGCTACACCTTC.

V gene TRBV7-9 combines with J gene TRBJ1-2; the D gene is possibly TRBD1 (5 bases). V was trimmed by 5 bases and J by 4 bases, leaving 14 bases between them. The CDR3 has 14 residues. The germline V gene encodes CDR1 SEHNR and CDR2 FQNEAQ (reference sequence). In DNA, the CDR3 is TGTGCCAGCAGCACACCGGGACGGACCTATGGCTACACCTTC. This codes for CASSTPGRTYGYTF.

The V and J genes are TRBV2 and TRBJ1-5; D gene uncertain. The CDR3 length is 14 residues. Germline values: CDR1 SNHLY, CDR2 FYNNEI. V lost 1 base and J lost 7, with 11 bases in between. CDR3 residues: CASSEVGKGQPQHF. In nucleotides, the CDR3 is TGTGCCAGCAGTGAAGTGGGGAAGGGACAGCCCCAGCATTTT.

This clonotype was picked up many times. The CDR3 DNA is TGTGCCAGCAGTGAGGCCCAACCTCTCTATCAGCCCCAGCATTTT. It yields the protein CASSEAQPLYQPQHF. This chain uses TRBV6-1 with TRBJ1-5, with D hard to call. This CDR3 comprises 15 residues. Germline lookup yields CDR1 MNHNS and CDR2 SASEGT. The V end was cut by 3 bases, the J end by 5 bases, with 14 bases between.

This clonotype was detected ten times or more. The V and J genes are TRBV28 and TRBJ1-1; D may be TRBD1 (5 bases). V was cut by 5 bases and J by 4 bases, with 17 bases left in between. Germline V lookup: CDR1 MDHEN, CDR2 SYDVKM. This CDR3 comprises 15 residues. The CDR3 DNA sequence: TGTGCCAGCAGTCCTGGTGGTGGGGGAGGCACTGAAGCTTTCTTT. It specifies CASSPGGGGGTEAFF.

This clonotype was seen repeatedly, ten times or more. This chain links TRBV10-2 with TRBJ1-6; maybe TRBD1 (6 bases). V was clipped by 2 bases and J by 6 bases, with 17 bases between them. The CDR3 consists of 17 residues. Per the germline V gene, CDR1 is WSHSY and CDR2 is SAAADI. CDR3: CASSETRTAWVNSPLHF. The CDR3, as DNA: TGCGCCAGCAGTGAGACCCGGACAGCCTGGGTTAATTCACCCCTCCACTTT.

The chain employs TRBV12-3 or TRBV12-4 and TRBJ1-4; TRBD1 agrees at 9 bases. The CDR3 runs 14 residues. Trimming at V came to 6 bases and at J to 10 bases, leaving 9 bases not matched to a gene. DNA of the CDR3: TGTGCCAGCAGATCCGGGACAGGGCAGGGAAAACTGTTTTTT. Protein sequence: CASRSGTGQGKLFF.

This clonotype came up many times. The chain combines TRBV28 with TRBJ2-3; TRBD2 matches at 9 bases. This CDR3 comprises 16 residues. The germline V gene has CDR1 MDHEN and CDR2 SYDVKM. The V gene end was trimmed by 2 bases and the J gene end by 9 bases; junction bases not matched to a gene: 12. Here the CDR3 reads CASSLRSAGGRVTQYF. The CDR3 region has the DNA TGTGCCAGCAGTTTAAGGTCGGCGGGGGGGAGAGTCACGCAGTATTTT.

V is TRBV28 and J is TRBJ1-2; a weak D match, TRBD1 (6 bases). Germline assignment: CDR1 MDHEN and CDR2 SYDVKM. The CDR3 consists of 12 residues. Between the trimmed V and J ends, which lost 6 bases and 8 bases, there was a span of 13 bases. The DNA of the CDR3 is TGTGCCAGCAGACTACAGGGAATCGGCTACACCTTC. Translated, it gives CASRLQGIGYTF.

This clonotype has a handful of counts. The chain combines TRBV4-1 with TRBJ2-7, with 7 bases lining up with TRBD1. V dropped 1 base and J dropped 6; count of bases not matched to a gene: 9. This CDR3 is built from 15 residues. Per the germline V gene, CDR1 is MGHRA and CDR2 is YSYEKL. The CDR3 spells CASSQGNRGASEQYF. CDR3 bases: TGCGCCAGCAGCCAAGGCAACAGGGGCGCCTCCGAGCAGTACTTC.